This section outlines one TCR beta chain sequence together with its context. Primers: 60 Vbeta forward and 13 Jbeta reverse. Using immunoSEQ multiplex PCR, the repertoire was profiled, and TCRdb retains in-frame clones only, with some absent. The table has about 190,000 clones, roughly 13% seen once. CDR1 and CDR2 from the germline V gene are SGHNT and YENEEA. CDR3 length: 12 amino acids. Trimming removed 10 bases from V and 0 bases from J, with 10 bases in between. These data belong to a study of cytomegalovirus exposure and HLA in healthy donors. This clonotype was obtained from a man in his fifties in good health and CMV-seropositive. Sequences were obtained from PBMCs. The chain employs TRBV11-3 and TRBJ2-7; D gene ambiguous. The CDR3 nucleotides read TGTGCCATCTCCCTTAGCTCCTACGAGCAGTACTTC. It encodes CAISLSSYEQYF.